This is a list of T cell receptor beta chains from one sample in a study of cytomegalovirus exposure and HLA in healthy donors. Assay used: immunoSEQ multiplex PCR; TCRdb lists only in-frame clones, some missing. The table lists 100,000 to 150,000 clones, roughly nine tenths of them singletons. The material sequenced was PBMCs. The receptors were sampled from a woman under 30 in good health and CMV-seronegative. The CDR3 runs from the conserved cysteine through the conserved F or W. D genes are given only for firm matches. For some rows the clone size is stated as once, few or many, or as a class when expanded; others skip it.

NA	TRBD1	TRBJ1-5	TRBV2	TGTGCCAGCAGGGGACAGGGGAATAGCAATCAGCCCCAGCATTTT	CASRGQGNSNQPQHF
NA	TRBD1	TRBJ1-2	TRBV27	TGTGCCAGCAGTCCCAAGGCCGGGACAGCTTATGGCTACACCTTC	CASSPKAGTAYGYTF
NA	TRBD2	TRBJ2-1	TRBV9	TGTGCCAGCAGCCCCCCCTTAGCGGGATTGGATGAGCAGTTCTTC	CASSPPLAGLDEQFF
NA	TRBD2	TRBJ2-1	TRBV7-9	TGTGCCAGCAGCCACGGACTAGCGGGGGATTCCGGGGATGAGCAGTTCTTC	CASSHGLAGDSGDEQFF
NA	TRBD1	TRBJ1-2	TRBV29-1	TGCAGCGTTGTCTCTGGACAGGGAGGCTTTTCCTCCCCGGGCTACACCTTC	CSVVSGQGGFSSPGYTF
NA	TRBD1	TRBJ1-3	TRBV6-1	TGTGCCAGCAGTGAGGGGACAGGCGGAAACACCATATATTTT	CASSEGTGGNTIYF
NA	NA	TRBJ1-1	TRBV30	TGTGCCTGGAGGGACTTTGAAGCTTTCTTT	CAWRDFEAFF
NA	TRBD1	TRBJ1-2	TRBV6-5	TGTGCCAGCAGTTCATCCGCTCAGGGGGCGGGTGGCTACACCTTC	CASSSSAQGAGGYTF
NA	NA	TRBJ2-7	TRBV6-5	TGTGCCAGCTGGGAGAGCTCCTACGAGCAGTACTTC	CASWESSYEQYF
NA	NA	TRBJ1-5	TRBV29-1	TGCAGCGCTGTCCAGGGGTTGGAGCAGCCCCAGCATTTT	CSAVQGLEQPQHF
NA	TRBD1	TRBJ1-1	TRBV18	TGTGCCAGCTCACCATGGGACAGGAACACTGAAGCTTTCTTT	CASSPWDRNTEAFF
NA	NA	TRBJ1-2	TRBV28	TGTGCCAGCAGCTCTTACCCCAGGGATGGCTACACCTTC	CASSSYPRDGYTF
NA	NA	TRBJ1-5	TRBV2	TGTGCCAGCACGGCAGGGAGGGCTAGGAGCAATCAGCCCCAGCATTTT	CASTAGRARSNQPQHF
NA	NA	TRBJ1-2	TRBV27	TGTGCCAGCAGACCAGGATGGCCCTATGGCTACACCTTC	CASRPGWPYGYTF
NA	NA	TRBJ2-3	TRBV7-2	TGTGCCAGCAGCCTGGACACAAGCACAGATACGCAGTATTTT	CASSLDTSTDTQYF
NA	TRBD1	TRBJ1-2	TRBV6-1	TGTGCCAGCAGTGAAGGGACAGGGTTGCGCTACACCTTC	CASSEGTGLRYTF
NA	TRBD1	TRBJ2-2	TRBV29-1	TGCAGCGTTATCGGACAGGGTAGTTTTTTCGCCGGGGAGCTGTTTTTT	CSVIGQGSFFAGELFF
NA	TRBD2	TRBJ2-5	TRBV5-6	TGTGCCAGCAGCCAACCCGCTAGCGGGGGGGCCGCGGAGACCCAGTACTTC	CASSQPASGGAAETQYF
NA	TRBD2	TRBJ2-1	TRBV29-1	TGCAGCGTCCCGGGGGGATCCGGTGAGCAGTTCTTC	CSVPGGSGEQFF
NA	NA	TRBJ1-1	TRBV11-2	TGTGCCAGCAGCGCAGTCTTGCTTCCAGCTTTCTTT	CASSAVLLPAFF
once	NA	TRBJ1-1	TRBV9	TGTGCCAGCAGCCCCCCGCAGGGGAGAACTGAAGCTTTCTTT	CASSPPQGRTEAFF
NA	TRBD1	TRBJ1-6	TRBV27	TGTGCCAGCAGAGGACAGGTGTTCTCCTATAATTCACCCCTCCACTTT	CASRGQVFSYNSPLHF
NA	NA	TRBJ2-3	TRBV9	TGTGCCAGCAGCGTAGGCCTAGCCGACACAGATACGCAGTATTTT	CASSVGLADTDTQYF
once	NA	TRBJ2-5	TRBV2	TGTGCCAGCAGTGAAGAGGGGGGGCCCTGGGAGACCCAGTACTTC	CASSEEGGPWETQYF
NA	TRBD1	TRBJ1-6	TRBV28	TGTGCCAGCAGTACACAGGGGAATAATTCACCCCTCCACTTT	CASSTQGNNSPLHF
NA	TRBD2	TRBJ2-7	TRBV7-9	TGTGCCAGCGGAGCCGGGACTAGCGGGAGGGTCGAGCAGTACTTC	CASGAGTSGRVEQYF
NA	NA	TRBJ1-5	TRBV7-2	TGTGCCAGCAGCTTAAGGAGGGGTGATCAGCCCCAGCATTTT	CASSLRRGDQPQHF
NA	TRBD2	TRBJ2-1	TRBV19	TGTGCCAGTAGCGACTTAAGGGAGGGTGGGCAGTTCTTC	CASSDLREGGQFF
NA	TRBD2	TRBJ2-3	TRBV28	TGTGCCAGCAGTTTCCGACTAGCGCTAGATACGCAGTATTTT	CASSFRLALDTQYF
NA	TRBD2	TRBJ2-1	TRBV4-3	TGCGCCAGCAGCTCCGACGGGGGAGGGTCCTACAATGAGCAGTTCTTC	CASSSDGGGSYNEQFF
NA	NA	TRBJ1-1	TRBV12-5	TGTGCTAGTGGTTTGGTACTTCCAGGCGTCGCTGAAGCTTTCTTT	CASGLVLPGVAEAFF
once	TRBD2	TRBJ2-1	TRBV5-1	TGCGCCAGCAGGCCTGGACTAGCGGGAGGCCTCCTCTACAATGAGCAGTTCTTC	CASRPGLAGGLLYNEQFF
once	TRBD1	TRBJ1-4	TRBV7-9	TGTGCCAGCAGCTTACTTGGACAGGGTGTCGAAAAACTGTTTTTT	CASSLLGQGVEKLFF
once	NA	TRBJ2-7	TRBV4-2	TGTGCCAGCAGCCAAGTTTTAGGCCAAGGGGGCGAGCAGTACTTC	CASSQVLGQGGEQYF
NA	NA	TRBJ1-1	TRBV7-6	TGTGCCAGCAGCCTGCAGCGGAACACTGAAGCTTTCTTT	CASSLQRNTEAFF
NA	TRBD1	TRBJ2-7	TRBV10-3	TGTGCCATCAGCGCCGGGACAGGGGGCTACGAGCAGTACTTC	CAISAGTGGYEQYF
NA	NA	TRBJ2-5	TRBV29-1	TGCAGCTCACTGACTTTCCAAGAGACCCAGTACTTC	CSSLTFQETQYF
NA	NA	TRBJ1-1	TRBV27	TGTGCCAGCAGTTTCGAGGGGAACACTGAAGCTTTCTTT	CASSFEGNTEAFF
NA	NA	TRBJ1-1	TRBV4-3	TGCGCCAGCAGCCAAGACGACGCGGGGAATACTGAAGCTTTCTTT	CASSQDDAGNTEAFF
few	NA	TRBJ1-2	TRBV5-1	TGCGCCAGCAGCCCAACACAGAGTAACTATGGCTACACCTTC	CASSPTQSNYGYTF
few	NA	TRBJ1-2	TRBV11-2	TGTGCCAGCAGCCGGAACATGGAACTACACTATGGCTACACCTTC	CASSRNMELHYGYTF
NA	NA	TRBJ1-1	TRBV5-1	TGCGCCAGCAGCTCAGGGGCCGGCGCTGAAGCTTTCTTT	CASSSGAGAEAFF
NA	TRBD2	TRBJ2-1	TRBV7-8	TGTGCCAGCAGCTTAGAGCGGGGGGCCTACAATGAGCAGTTCTTC	CASSLERGAYNEQFF
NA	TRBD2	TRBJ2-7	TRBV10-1	TGCGCCAGCAGTGGACCGGGAGCGGGGTCCTACGAGCAGTACTTC	CASSGPGAGSYEQYF
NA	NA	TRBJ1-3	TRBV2	TGTGCCAGCAGAGGACACCCACTCTCTGGAAACACCATATATTTT	CASRGHPLSGNTIYF
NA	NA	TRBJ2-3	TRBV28	TGTGCCAGCAGCCAGGACATTACCACAGATACGCAGTATTTT	CASSQDITTDTQYF